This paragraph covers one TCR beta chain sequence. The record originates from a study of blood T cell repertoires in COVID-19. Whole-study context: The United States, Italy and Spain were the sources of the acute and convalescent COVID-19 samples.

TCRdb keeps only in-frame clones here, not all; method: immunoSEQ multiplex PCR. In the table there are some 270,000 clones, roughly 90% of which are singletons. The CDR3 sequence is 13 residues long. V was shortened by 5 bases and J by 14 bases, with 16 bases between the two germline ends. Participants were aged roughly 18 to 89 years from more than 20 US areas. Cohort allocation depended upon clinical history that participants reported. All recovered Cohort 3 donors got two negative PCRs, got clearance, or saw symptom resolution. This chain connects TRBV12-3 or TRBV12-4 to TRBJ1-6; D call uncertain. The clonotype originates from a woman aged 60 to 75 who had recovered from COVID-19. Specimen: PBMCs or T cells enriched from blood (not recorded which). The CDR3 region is CASSPELGQALHF. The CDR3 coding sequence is TGTGCCAGCAGTCCCGAACTCGGTCAGGCCCTCCACTTT.